These 3 T cell receptor beta chains came from one sample sequenced in a study of blood T cell repertoires in COVID-19. Profiling relied on immunoSEQ multiplex PCR, and the TCRdb table lists in-frame clones only, not all of them. This sample yields about 290,000 clones, of which around four fifths are seen a single time; 4.1% belongs to the top ten. What was sequenced was peripheral blood. The receptors shown here come from a woman in her fifties or sixties with active or convalescent COVID-19.

The chain carries TRBV19 and TRBJ2-1; TRBD1 agrees at 11 bases. Germline CDR1 reads LNHDA; CDR2 reads SQIVND (reference sequence). The V segment lost 6 bases and the J segment 4 bases; nucleotides outside the gene matches: 5. This CDR3 region has 15 residues. The CDR3 reads CASSTGTGGYNEQFF. In DNA, the CDR3 is TGTGCCAGTAGCACCGGGACAGGGGGATACAATGAGCAGTTCTTC. The complete variable domain, with remaining parts taken from reference TRBV19 and TRBJ2-1, reads DGGITQSPKYLFRKEGQNVTLSCEQNLNHDAMYWYRQDPGQGLRLIYYSQIVNDFQKGDIAEGYSVSREKKESFPLTVTSAQKNPTAFYLCASSTGTGGYNEQFFGPGTRLTVL.

This chain links TRBV9 with TRBJ2-7; possible D gene TRBD2, 6 bases. V was trimmed by 4 bases and J by 3 bases, leaving 17 bases between them. Germline assignment: CDR1 SGDLS and CDR2 YYNGEE. CDR3 length: 15 amino acids. The CDR3 DNA follows: TGTGCCAGCAGCCCCGTACGGGACTCAGACTACGAGCAGTACTTC. As protein: CASSPVRDSDYEQYF.

The chain has TRBV5-6 and TRBJ2-5; perhaps TRBD2 as D (6 bases). The CDR3 is 15 residues long. Germline V CDR1 and CDR2: SGHDT, YYEEEE. The ends were cut back, 4 bases at V and 5 bases at J, with 18 bases in the middle. The CDR3 DNA sequence: TGTGCCAGCAGCCATCGACTAGGAAGCCTGGAGACCCAGTACTTC. Amino acid sequence: CASSHRLGSLETQYF.